Sequencing of this T cell receptor beta chain was carried out in a study of blood T cell repertoires in COVID-19. The wider study: Donors in the United States, Italy and Spain gave samples during acute or convalescent COVID-19.

V shed 1 base and J 0 bases; nucleotides not matched to a gene: 9. This CDR3 region has 17 residues. CDR1 is SGHAT and CDR2 is FQNNGV in the germline V gene. In the authors' methods: It was from reference gene primer amplification that nucleated cell counts were estimated. The method was immunoSEQ multiplex PCR; TCRdb's version includes in-frame clones alone and lacks a portion of them. The DNA was the basis for D and trimming; V, J and clone size are from that table. The sample gives 65,000 to 75,000 clones, around 83% of which show up once; about 43% is in the top ten. This clone was observed a single time.

The chain recombines TRBV11-2 with TRBJ2-7; 7 bases match TRBD2. This clonotype was obtained from a man at least 80 years old with acute or convalescent COVID-19. Sequencing was carried out using peripheral blood. CDR3 DNA: TGTGCCAGCAGCTTAGTACGGATTAGCGGGTTCTCCTACGAGCAGTACTTC. Residues: CASSLVRISGFSYEQYF.